This TCR beta chain was observed in a study of long-term antiretroviral therapy in people with HIV. The CDR3 loop spans 14 amino acids. Germline-derived CDR1 and CDR2 are SGDLS and YYNGEE. V lost 0 bases and J 3 bases, leaving 9 bases between the germline ends. With survey level as its setting, the immunoSEQ assay was v3.0. The method was immunoSEQ multiplex PCR; TCRdb's version includes in-frame clones alone and lacks a portion of them. Of thousands of clones detected, 80% to 90% appear once; the ten largest clones hold about 3%. The sequencing here drew on unsorted PBMCs, taken 3.7 years after starting antiretroviral therapy. The V gene is TRBV9, the J gene TRBJ1-1, with D tentatively TRBD1 (5 bases). The source of this sequence is a woman in her fifties or sixties with HIV. The CDR3 DNA reads TGTGCCAGCAGCGTAGCAGGGACTGACACTGAAGCTTTCTTT. As protein: CASSVAGTDTEAFF. Based on the CDR3 plus reference TRBV9 and TRBJ1-1, the full variable domain is DSGVTQTPKHLITATGQRVTLRCSPRSGDLSVYWYQQSLDQGLQFLIQYYNGEERAKGNILERFSAQQFPDLHSELNLSSLELGDSALYFCASSVAGTDTEAFFGQGTRLTVV.